This note documents a single T cell receptor (beta chain) sequence. The antigen is not known. Germline assignment: CDR1 MGHDK and CDR2 SYGVNS. The V gene lost 1 base and the J gene lost 0 bases, with 7 bases spanning the gap. The CDR3 covers 15 residues. This sample was taken from a study of graft-versus-host responses after intestinal transplantation. Study overall: Isolated intestinal, liver-intestinal, or multivisceral transplants had been given to the recipients.

Clones were sequenced by immunoSEQ multiplex PCR, and TCRdb holds only the in-frame ones, with some missing. The sample has 10,000 to 15,000 clones; less than 85% are singletons. Study conclusions and caveats: There were GvH clones found in recipient marrow, and some of them appeared first in ileum or blood.

This TCR was sampled from a human patient who received an intestinal transplant, so some T cells may come from the graft donor. This chain links TRBV25-1 with TRBJ2-4; no definite D call. The material sequenced was PBMCs, taken just over 300 days after intestinal transplant. CDR3 protein: CASSELGPAKNIQYF. CDR3 sequence (DNA): TGTGCCAGCAGTGAATTAGGACCAGCCAAAAACATTCAGTACTTC. Full variable domain (outside the CDR3, taken from reference TRBV25-1 and TRBJ2-4): EADIYQTPRYLVIGTGKKITLECSQTMGHDKMYWYQQDPGMELHLIHYSYGVNSTEKGDLSSESTVSRIRTEHFPLTLESARPSHTSQYLCASSELGPAKNIQYFGAGTRLSVL.